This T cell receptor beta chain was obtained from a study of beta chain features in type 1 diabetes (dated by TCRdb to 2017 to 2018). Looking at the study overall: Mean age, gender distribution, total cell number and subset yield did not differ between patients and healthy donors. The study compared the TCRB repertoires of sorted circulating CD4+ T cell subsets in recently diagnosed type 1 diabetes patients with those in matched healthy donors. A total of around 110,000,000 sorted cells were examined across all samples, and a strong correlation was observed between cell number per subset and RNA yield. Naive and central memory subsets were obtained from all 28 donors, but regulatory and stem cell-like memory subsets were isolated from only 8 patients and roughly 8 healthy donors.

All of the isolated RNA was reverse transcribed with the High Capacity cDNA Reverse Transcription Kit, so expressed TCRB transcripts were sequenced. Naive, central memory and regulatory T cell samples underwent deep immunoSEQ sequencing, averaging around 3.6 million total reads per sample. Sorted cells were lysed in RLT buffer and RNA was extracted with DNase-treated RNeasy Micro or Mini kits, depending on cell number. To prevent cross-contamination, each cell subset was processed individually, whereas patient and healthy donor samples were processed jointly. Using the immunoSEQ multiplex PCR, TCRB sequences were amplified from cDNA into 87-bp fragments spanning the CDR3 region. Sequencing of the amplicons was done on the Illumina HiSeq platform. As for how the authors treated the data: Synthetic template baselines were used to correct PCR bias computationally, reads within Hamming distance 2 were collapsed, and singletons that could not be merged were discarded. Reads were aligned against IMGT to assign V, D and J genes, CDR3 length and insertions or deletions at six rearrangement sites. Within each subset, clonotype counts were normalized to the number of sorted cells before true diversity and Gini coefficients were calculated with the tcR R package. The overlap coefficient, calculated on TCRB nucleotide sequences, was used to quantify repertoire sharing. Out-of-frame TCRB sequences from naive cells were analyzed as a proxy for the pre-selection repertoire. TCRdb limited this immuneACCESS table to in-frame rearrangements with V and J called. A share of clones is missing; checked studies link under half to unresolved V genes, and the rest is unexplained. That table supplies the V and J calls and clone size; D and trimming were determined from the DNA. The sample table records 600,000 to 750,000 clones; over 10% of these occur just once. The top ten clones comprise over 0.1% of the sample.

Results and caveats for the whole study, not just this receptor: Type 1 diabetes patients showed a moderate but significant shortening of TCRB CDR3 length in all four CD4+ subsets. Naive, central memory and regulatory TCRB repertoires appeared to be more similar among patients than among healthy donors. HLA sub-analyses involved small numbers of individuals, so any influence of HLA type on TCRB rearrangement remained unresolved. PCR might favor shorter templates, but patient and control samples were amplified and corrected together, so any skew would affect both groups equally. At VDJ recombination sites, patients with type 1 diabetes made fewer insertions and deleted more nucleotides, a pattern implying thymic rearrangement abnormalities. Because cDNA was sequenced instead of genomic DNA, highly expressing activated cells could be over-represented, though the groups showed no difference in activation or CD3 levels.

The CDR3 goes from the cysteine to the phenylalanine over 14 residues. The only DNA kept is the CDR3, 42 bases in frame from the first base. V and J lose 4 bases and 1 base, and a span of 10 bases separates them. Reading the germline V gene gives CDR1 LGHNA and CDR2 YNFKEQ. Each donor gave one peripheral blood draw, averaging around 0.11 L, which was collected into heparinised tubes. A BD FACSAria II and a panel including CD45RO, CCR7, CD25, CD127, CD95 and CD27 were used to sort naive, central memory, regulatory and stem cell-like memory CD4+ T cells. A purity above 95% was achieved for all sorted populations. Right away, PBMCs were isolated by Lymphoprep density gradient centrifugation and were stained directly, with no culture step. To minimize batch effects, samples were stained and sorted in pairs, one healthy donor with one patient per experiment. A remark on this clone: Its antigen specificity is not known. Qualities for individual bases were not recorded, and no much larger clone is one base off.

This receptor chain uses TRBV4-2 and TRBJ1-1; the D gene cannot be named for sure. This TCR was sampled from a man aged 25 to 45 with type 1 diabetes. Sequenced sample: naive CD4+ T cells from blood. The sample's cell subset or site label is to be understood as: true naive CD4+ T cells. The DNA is TGTGCCAGCAGCCCCGTGGATCGGAACACTGAAGCTTTCTTT. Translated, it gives CASSPVDRNTEAFF.